This TCR beta chain was found in a study of T cell repertoires in cytomegalovirus infection. Study at large: Matching HLA type, along with CMV infection, was indicated by public TCR beta signatures.

TCRdb analysed the reads with MiXCR anew, one entry per CDR3 protein. Counted here are 450,000 to 650,000 distinct CDR3 sequences, 26% occurring once; the ten biggest clones make up about 12%. Notes on the study in general: Carriage of CMV together with the relevant HLA was identifiable through cumulative public TCR beta family frequency. HLA-C-restricted, CMV-specific TCR beta clonotypes were dominant ex vivo.

Points on this clonotype: What it recognizes is unknown.

CDR1 and CDR2 (germline): MGHRA, YSYEKL. V was pared by 2 bases and J by 1 base, with 11 bases of the junction left unmatched. The CDR3 runs 18 residues. The source is a human donor in good health (CMV status not recorded). Some clones in this sample may be carry-over from other donors' samples. The chain combines TRBV4-1 with TRBJ1-5; 7 nucleotides line up with TRBD1. Sequences were obtained from PBMCs. CDR3 residues: CASSQNPNRGGSNQPQHF. Here the CDR3 DNA reads TGCGCCAGCAGCCAAAACCCCAACAGGGGCGGGAGCAATCAGCCCCAGCATTTT.